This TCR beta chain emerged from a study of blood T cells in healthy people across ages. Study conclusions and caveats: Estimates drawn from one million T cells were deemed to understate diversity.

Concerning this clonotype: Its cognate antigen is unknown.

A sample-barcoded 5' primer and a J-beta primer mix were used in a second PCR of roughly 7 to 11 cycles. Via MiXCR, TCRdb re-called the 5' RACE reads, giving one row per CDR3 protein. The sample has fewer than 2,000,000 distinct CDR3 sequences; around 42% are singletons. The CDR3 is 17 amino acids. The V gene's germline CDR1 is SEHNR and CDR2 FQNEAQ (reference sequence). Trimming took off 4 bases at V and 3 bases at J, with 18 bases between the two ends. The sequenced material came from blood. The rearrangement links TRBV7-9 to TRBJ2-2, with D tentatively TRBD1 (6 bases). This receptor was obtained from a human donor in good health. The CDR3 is CASSSKWTADDTGELFF. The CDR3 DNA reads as TGTGCCAGCAGCTCTAAATGGACAGCGGATGACACCGGGGAGCTGTTTTTT. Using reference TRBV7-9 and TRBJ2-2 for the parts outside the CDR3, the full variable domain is DTGVSQNPRHKITKRGQNVTFRCDPISEHNRLYWYRQTLGQGPEFLTYFQNEAQLEKSRLLSDRFSAERPKGSFSTLEIQRTEQGDSAMYLCASSSKWTADDTGELFFGEGSRLTVL.